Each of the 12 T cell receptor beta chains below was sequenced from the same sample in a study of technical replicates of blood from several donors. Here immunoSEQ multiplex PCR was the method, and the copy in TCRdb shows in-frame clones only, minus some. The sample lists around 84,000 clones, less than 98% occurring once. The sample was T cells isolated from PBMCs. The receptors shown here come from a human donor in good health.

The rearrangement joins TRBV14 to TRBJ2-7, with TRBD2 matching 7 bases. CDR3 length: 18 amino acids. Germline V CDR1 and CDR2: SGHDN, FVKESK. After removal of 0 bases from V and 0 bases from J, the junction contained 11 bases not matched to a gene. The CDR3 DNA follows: TGTGCCAGCAGCCAAGAGTATAGCGGGTGGCCCAGCTCCTACGAGCAGTACTTC. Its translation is CASSQEYSGWPSSYEQYF. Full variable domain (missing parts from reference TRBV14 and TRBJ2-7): EAGVTQFPSHSVIEKGQTVTLRCDPISGHDNLYWYRRVMGKEIKFLLHFVKESKQDESGMPNNRFLAERTGGTYSTLKVQPAELEDSGVYFCASSQEYSGWPSSYEQYFGPGTRLTVT.

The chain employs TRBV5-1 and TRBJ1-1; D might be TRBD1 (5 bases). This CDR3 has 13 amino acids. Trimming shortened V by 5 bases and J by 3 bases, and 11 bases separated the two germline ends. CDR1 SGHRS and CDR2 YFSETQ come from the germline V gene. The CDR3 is CASSIGGDTEAFF. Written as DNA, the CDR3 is TGCGCCAGCAGTATCGGGGGGGACACTGAAGCTTTCTTT.

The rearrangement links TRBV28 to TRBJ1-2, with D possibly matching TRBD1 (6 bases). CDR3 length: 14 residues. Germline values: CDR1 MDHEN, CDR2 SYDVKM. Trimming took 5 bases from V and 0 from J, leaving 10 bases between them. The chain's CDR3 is CASSKGTSNYGYTF. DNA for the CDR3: TGTGCCAGCAGTAAAGGGACATCTAACTATGGCTACACCTTC.

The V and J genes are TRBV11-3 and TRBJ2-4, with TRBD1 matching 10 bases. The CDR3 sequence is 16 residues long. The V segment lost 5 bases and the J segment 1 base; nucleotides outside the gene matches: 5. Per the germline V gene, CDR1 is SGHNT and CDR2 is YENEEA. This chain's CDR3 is CASSLGTGAAKNIQYF. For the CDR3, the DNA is TGTGCCAGCAGCCTAGGGACAGGGGCTGCCAAAAACATTCAGTACTTC.

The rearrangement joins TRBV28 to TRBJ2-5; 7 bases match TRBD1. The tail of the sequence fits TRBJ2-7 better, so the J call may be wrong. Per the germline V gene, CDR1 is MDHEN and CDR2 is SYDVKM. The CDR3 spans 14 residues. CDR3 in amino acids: CASSRGQHPYEQYF. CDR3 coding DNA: TGTGCCAGCAGCCGGGGACAGCACCCCTACGAGCAGTACTTC.

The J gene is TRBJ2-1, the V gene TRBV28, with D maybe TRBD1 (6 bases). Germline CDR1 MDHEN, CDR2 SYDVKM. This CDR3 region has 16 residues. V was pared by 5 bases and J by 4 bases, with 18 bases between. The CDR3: CASSLTVAGQYNEQFF. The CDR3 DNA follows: TGTGCCAGCAGTCTTACGGTTGCAGGACAGTACAATGAGCAGTTCTTC.

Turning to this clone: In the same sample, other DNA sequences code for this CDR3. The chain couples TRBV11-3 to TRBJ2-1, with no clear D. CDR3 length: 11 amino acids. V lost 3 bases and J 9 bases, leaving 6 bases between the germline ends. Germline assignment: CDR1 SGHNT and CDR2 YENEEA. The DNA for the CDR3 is TGTGCCAGCAGCTTTGGGCGTGAGCAGTTCTTC. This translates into CASSFGREQFF.

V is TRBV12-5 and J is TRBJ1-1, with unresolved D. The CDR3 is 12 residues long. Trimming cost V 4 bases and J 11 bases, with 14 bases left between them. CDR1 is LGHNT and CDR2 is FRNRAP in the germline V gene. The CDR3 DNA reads TGTGCTAGTGGTTCCACCGGGATGAGGGCTTTCTTT. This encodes CASGSTGMRAFF. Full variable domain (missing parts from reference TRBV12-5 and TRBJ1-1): DARVTQTPRHKVTEMGQEVTMRCQPILGHNTVFWYRQTMMQGLELLAYFRNRAPLDDSGMPKDRFSAEMPDATLATLKIQPSEPRDSAVYFCASGSTGMRAFFGQGTRLTVV.

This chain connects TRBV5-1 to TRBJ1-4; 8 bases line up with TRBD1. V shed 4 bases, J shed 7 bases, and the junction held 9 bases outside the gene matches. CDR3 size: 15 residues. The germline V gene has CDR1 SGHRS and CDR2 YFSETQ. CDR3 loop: CASSVNRGRSEKLFF. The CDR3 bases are TGCGCCAGCAGCGTAAACAGGGGGAGAAGTGAAAAACTGTTTTTT.

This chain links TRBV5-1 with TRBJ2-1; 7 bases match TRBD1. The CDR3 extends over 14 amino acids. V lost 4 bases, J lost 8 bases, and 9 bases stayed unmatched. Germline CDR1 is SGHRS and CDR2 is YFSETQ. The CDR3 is CASSEDRDGDEQFF. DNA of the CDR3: TGCGCCAGCAGCGAAGACAGGGACGGGGATGAGCAGTTCTTC.

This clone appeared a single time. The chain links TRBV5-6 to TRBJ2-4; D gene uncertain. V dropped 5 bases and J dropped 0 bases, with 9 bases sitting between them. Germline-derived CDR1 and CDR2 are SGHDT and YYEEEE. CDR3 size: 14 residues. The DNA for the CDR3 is TGTGCCAGCAGTATTCAACAAGCCAAAAACATTCAGTACTTC. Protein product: CASSIQQAKNIQYF.

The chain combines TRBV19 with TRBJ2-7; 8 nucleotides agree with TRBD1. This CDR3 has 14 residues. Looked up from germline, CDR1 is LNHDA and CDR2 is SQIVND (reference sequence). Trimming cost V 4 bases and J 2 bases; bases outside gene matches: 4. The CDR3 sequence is CASSSWTGTYEQYF. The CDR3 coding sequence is TGTGCCAGTAGTAGCTGGACAGGGACCTACGAGCAGTACTTC.